One and the same sample provided the 6 T cell receptor beta chains below, sequenced in a study of identifying expanded T cells in peripheral blood. TCRdb keeps only in-frame clones here, not all; method: immunoSEQ multiplex PCR. The sample has about 90,000 clones; over 75% are singletons. The sequenced material came from blood. These receptors all stem from a person aged 18 to 75 in good health.

The chain links TRBV5-1 to TRBJ2-5, with TRBD2 matching over 9 bases. V gave up 2 bases and J gave up 5 bases; unmatched junction bases: 10. This CDR3 contains 16 residues. The germline CDR1 and CDR2 sequences are SGHRS and YFSETQ. The CDR3 region is CASSFVGLALGETQYF. CDR3 sequence (DNA): TGCGCCAGCAGCTTTGTGGGACTAGCTTTAGGGGAGACCCAGTACTTC.

The chain links TRBV7-8 to TRBJ2-1; D is uncertain. The germline V gene encodes CDR1 SGHVS and CDR2 FQNEAQ. V dropped 1 base and J dropped 4 bases, with 8 bases sitting between them. The CDR3 has 14 amino acids. DNA for the CDR3: TGTGCCAGCAGCTTAGATCCAGCGTACAATGAGCAGTTCTTC. This translates into CASSLDPAYNEQFF. Complete variable domain (other parts from reference TRBV7-8 and TRBJ2-1): GAGVSQSPRYKVAKRGQDVALRCDPISGHVSLFWYQQALGQGPEFLTYFQNEAQLDKSGLPSDRFFAERPEGSVSTLKIQRTQQEDSAVYLCASSLDPAYNEQFFGPGTRLTVL.

The genes are TRBV5-4 and TRBJ1-2; unclear D gene. CDR1 and CDR2 from the germline V gene are SGHNT and YYREEE (reference sequence). The CDR3 sequence is 14 residues long. V was shortened by 1 base and J by 6 bases, with 13 bases between the two germline ends. The CDR3, as DNA: TGTGCCAGCAGCTTGTCCGGGGTCCTCCATGGCTACACCTTC. Protein: CASSLSGVLHGYTF.

The chain links TRBV7-9 to TRBJ1-4, with TRBD1 as a possible D gene (5 bases). In germline, CDR1 is SEHNR, CDR2 FQNEAQ (reference sequence). This CDR3 contains 14 residues. V was cut by 5 bases and J by 8 bases, with 15 bases left in between. The CDR3 reads CASSPEGLGEKLFF. DNA of the CDR3: TGTGCCAGCAGCCCCGAGGGGCTAGGGGAAAAACTGTTTTTT.

This clone is categorized as medium-sized. The rearrangement joins TRBV6-4 to TRBJ2-1, with 10 bases aligning to TRBD2. J gave up 6 bases and V 0 bases, and 2 bases lay outside the gene matches. Per germline, CDR1 MRHNA and CDR2 SNTAGT. The CDR3 covers 15 residues. The CDR3 nucleotides are TGTGCCAGCAGTGACTCGAGCGGGGGGGCCAATGAGCAGTTCTTC. Translation: CASSDSSGGANEQFF.

The chain couples TRBV18 to TRBJ1-1, with unresolved D. Germline loops: CDR1 KGHSH, CDR2 LQKENI. The length of the CDR3 is 13 residues. The V end was cut by 0 bases, the J end by 0 bases, with 2 bases between. The CDR3 sequence is CASSPPMNTEAFF. The CDR3 region has the DNA TGTGCCAGCTCACCACCTATGAACACTGAAGCTTTCTTT.